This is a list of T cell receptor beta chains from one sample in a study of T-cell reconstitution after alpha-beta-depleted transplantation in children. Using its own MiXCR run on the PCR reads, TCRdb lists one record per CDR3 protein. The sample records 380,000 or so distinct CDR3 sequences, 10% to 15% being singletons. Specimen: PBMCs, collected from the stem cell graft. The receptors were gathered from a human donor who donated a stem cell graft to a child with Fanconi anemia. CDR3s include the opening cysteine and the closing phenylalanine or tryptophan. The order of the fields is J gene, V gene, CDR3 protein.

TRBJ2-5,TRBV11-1,CASSLGGWTGGIGETQYF
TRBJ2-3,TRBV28,CASSLTGVTDTQYF
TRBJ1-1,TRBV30,CAWGQDGAEAFF
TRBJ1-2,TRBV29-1,CSIASGSGYTF
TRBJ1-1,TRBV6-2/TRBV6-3,CASRYAPGRQVNTEAFF
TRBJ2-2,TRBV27,CASSLSVATGELFF
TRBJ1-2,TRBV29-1,CSVRTGALYGYTF
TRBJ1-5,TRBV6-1,CASSDGDSNQPQHF
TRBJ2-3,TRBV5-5,CASSFTYTDTQYF
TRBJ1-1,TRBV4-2,CASSPQTVGTEAFF
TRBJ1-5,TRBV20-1,CSAGGQGENQPQHF
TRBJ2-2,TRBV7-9,CASSPPTHTGELFF
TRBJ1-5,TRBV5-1,CASSTGQGNQPQHF
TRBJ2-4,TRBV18,CASSPPSKSPNIQYF
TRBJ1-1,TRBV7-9,CASSLKGWGTEAFF
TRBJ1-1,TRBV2,CASSATRDTEAFF
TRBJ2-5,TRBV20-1,CSATSHGGAGETQYF
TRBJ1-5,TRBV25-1,CASSDVNSNQPQHF
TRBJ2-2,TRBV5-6,CASSAYTGARAGELFF
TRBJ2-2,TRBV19,CASSVWTASGELFF
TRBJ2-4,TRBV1,CTIPPTDSGSKNIQYF
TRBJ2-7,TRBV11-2,CASSYEQGYEQYF
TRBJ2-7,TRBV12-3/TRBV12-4,CASSLFVTGGYEQYF
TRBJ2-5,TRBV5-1,CASSLVGQEETQYF
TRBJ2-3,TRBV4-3,CASSQRQGIADTQYF
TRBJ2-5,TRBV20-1,CSARGGLPTGTQYF
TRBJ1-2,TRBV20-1,CSARDPRQGNYGYTF
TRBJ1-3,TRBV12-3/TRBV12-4,CASSLAVGRNTIYF
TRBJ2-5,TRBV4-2,CASSQERIRSGGYQETQYF
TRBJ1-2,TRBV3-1,CASSRWTDNYGYTF
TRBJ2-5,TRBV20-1,CSASLAGGLETQYF
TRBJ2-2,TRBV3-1,CASSQVSMNTGELFF